The present T cell receptor beta chain was sequenced within a study of beta chain features in type 1 diabetes. General observations from the study: Relative to healthy donors, patients appeared to have naive, central memory and Treg TCRB repertoires that were more similar. All four CD4+ subsets from Type 1 diabetes patients carried moderately but significantly shorter TCRB CDR3s.

Comments on this clone: Its antigen remains unidentified. Distinct nucleotide sequences in the sample also encode this CDR3.

Of the isolated RNA, all was reverse transcribed, and so the sequenced material was expressed TCRB transcripts. TCRdb keeps only in-frame clones here, not all; method: immunoSEQ multiplex PCR. The sample lists about 650,000 clones; approximately 13% were seen once. Per germline, CDR1 MNHNY and CDR2 SVGAGI (reference sequence). The CDR3 loop spans 11 amino acids. Trimming stripped 5 bases from V and 2 bases from J, with 3 bases between. The TCR sequence derives from a man in his thirties or forties with type 1 diabetes. Source material: naive CD4+ T cells from blood. The J gene is TRBJ2-5, the V gene TRBV6-6, with D uncertain. The CDR3 loop is CASSRQETQYF. As DNA, the CDR3 is TGTGCCAGCAGTCGACAAGAGACCCAGTACTTC.